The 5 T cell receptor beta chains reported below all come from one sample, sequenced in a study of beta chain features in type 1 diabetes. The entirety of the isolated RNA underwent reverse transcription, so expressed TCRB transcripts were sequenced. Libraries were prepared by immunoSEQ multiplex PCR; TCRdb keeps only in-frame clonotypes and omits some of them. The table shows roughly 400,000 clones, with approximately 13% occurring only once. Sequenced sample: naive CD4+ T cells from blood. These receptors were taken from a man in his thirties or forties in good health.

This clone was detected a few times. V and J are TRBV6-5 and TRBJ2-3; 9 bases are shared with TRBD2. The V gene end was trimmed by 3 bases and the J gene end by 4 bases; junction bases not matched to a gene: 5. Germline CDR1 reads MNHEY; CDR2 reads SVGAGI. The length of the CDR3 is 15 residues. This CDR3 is CASSYSGGYPDTQYF. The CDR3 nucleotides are TGTGCCAGCAGTTATAGCGGGGGTTACCCAGATACGCAGTATTTT.

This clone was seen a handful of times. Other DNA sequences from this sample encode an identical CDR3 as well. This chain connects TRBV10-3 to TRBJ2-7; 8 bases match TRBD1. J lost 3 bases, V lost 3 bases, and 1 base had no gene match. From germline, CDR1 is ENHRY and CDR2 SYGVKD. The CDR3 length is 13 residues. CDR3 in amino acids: CAISEGQGYEQYF. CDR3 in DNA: TGTGCCATCAGTGAAGGACAGGGCTACGAGCAGTACTTC.

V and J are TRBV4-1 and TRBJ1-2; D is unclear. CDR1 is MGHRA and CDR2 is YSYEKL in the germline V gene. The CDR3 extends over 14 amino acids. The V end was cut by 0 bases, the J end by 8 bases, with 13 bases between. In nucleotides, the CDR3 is TGCGCCAGCAGCCAAGATGGGTGGGTTCTCGGCTACACCTTC. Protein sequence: CASSQDGWVLGYTF.

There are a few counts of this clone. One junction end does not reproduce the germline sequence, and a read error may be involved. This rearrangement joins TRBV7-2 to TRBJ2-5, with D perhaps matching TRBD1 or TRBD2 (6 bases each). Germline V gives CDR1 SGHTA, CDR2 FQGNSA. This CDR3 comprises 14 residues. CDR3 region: CASSQRDSGGGHHF. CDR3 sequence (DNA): TGTGCCAGCAGCCAAAGGGACTCCGGGGGCGGGCACCACTTC.

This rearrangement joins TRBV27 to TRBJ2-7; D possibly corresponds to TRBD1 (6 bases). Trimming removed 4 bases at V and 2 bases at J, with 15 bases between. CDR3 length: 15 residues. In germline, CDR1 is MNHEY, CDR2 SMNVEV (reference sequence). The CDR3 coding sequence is TGTGCCAGCAGTTCAATCCCGGGACAAACCTACGAGCAGTACTTC. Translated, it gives CASSSIPGQTYEQYF.